This TCR beta chain was recorded in a study of vaccination and CD4 T cells after COVID-19. Germline assignment: CDR1 MDHEN and CDR2 SYDVKM. The CDR3 loop spans 13 amino acids. The V gene lost 5 bases and the J gene lost 11 bases, with 18 bases spanning the gap. About this clonotype itself: Its antigen is not known.

Regarding treatment: roughly 10-day PBMC culture with coronavirus spike peptide pools or control peptides (ViraFEST assay). Cultured CD4+ T cell DNA underwent sequencing with the Oncomine TCR Beta short-read assay. From cultured CD4+ T cells, genomic DNA was extracted. TCRdb re-analysed the PCR reads in MiXCR, keeping a single row per CDR3 protein. This table has under 20,000 distinct CDR3 sequences, more than 45% appearing once. Source: CD4+ T cells from blood, cultured in vitro, taken after SARS-CoV-2 vaccination. V usage is TRBV28 and J usage is TRBJ1-1; D ambiguous. The receptor's source is a human donor who had recovered from COVID-19. CDR3 amino acids: CASSSEGALKAFF. DNA of the CDR3: TGTGCCAGCAGTAGCGAGGGAGCCCTGAAGGCTTTCTTT.